Presented here are 27 T cell receptor beta chains from one specimen sequenced in a study of post-analysis software for immune sequencing data. The study, taken as a whole, reports: When patients were compared with controls, roughly five TRBV segments were more frequent, TRBV5-6, TRBV5-1 and TRBV20-1 among them.

Antigens of these TCRs are unknown. Included in the TCR beta cDNA libraries were unique molecular identifiers. TCRdb reanalysed the PCR reads using MiXCR and keeps one entry per CDR3 protein. The sample contains 600,000 to 750,000 distinct CDR3 sequences, over 45% of which appear only once. The sequenced sample consisted of blood. These receptors all come from a girl aged 2 to 10 with multiple sclerosis.

The table lists this clonotype with a few counts. This rearrangement joins TRBV20-1 to TRBJ2-3, with D uncertain. V lost 1 base to trimming and J lost 5 bases, with 10 bases between them. The CDR3 extends over 13 amino acids. Germline CDR1 reads DFQATT; CDR2 reads SNEGSKA (reference sequence). The CDR3 DNA sequence: TGCAGTGCTAGAGTGTTAGGATTAGATACGCAGTATTTT. Amino acids: CSARVLGLDTQYF.

V is TRBV20-1 and J is TRBJ2-3; 9 nucleotides line up with TRBD1. The CDR3 loop spans 14 amino acids. V gave up 6 bases and J gave up 4 bases; unmatched junction bases: 8. The germline V gene has CDR1 DFQATT and CDR2 SNEGSKA (reference sequence). The DNA of the CDR3 is TGCAGTGCCAGCGGGACAGGGACCCCAGATACGCAGTATTTT. Translated, it gives CSASGTGTPDTQYF.

This clonotype was counted a few times. The rearrangement links TRBV20-1 to TRBJ2-1, with 7 bases lining up with TRBD2. The junction had 8 bases not matched to a gene; V was cut back by 5 bases and J by 4 bases. CDR1 and CDR2 (germline): DFQATT, SNEGSKA (reference sequence). The CDR3 sequence is 14 residues long. This CDR3 reads CSAESGTAYNEQFF. CDR3 sequence (DNA): TGCAGTGCTGAGAGCGGGACGGCGTACAATGAGCAGTTCTTC.

The CDR3 coding sequence is TGTGCCAGCAGTGAAATGGCCAGCACAGATACGCAGTATTTT. Translated: CASSEMASTDTQYF. The chain couples TRBV6-1 to TRBJ2-3; D remains ambiguous. The CDR3 spans 14 residues. The V end was cut by 2 bases, the J end by 0 bases, with 6 bases between. Germline V gene sequence: CDR1 MNHNS, CDR2 SASEGT.

V is TRBV5-1 and J is TRBJ2-1, with 7 bases that match TRBD2. CDR1 SGHRS and CDR2 YFSETQ come from the germline V gene. V dropped 4 bases and J dropped 7; count of bases not matched to a gene: 8. This CDR3 has 14 residues. In DNA, the CDR3 is TGCGCCAGCAGCCCAGCGGGAAATATAAATGAGCAGTTCTTC. Residues: CASSPAGNINEQFF.

The chain carries TRBV7-3 and TRBJ2-1, with D hard to call. The CDR3 is 13 amino acids. Germline V gives CDR1 SGHTA, CDR2 FQGTGA. Deletions cut 5 bases from V and 4 bases from J, with 9 bases between. DNA for the CDR3: TGTGCCAGCAGCCTCCGTACTTACAATGAGCAGTTCTTC. The encoded protein is CASSLRTYNEQFF. Complete variable domain (other parts from reference TRBV7-3 and TRBJ2-1): GAGVSQTPSNKVTEKGKYVELRCDPISGHTALYWYRQSLGQGPEFLIYFQGTGAADDSGLPNDRFFAVRPEGSVSTLKIQRTERGDSAVYLCASSLRTYNEQFFGPGTRLTVL.

The chain is built from TRBV7-9 and TRBJ1-2; TRBD1 is a possible D gene (5 bases). The CDR3 is made up of 12 amino acids. CDR1 SEHNR and CDR2 FQNEAQ come from the germline V gene (reference sequence). Trimming took 7 bases from V and 8 from J, leaving 14 bases between them. CDR3 bases: TGTGCCAGCACCCAGGGTTCTGGCGGCTACACCTTC. It is translated as CASTQGSGGYTF.

V and J are TRBV6-6 and TRBJ1-5; 9 positions agree with TRBD1. Trimming removed 6 bases from V and 4 bases from J; junction bases left unmatched: 10. Germline values: CDR1 MNHNY, CDR2 SVGAGI (reference sequence). CDR3 length: 16 residues. CDR3 sequence: CASSSPEGQGNQPQHF. CDR3 coding DNA: TGTGCCAGCAGCTCCCCTGAAGGACAGGGGAATCAGCCCCAGCATTTT.

The CDR3: CSVSEPGPRSGANVLTF. CDR3 DNA sequence: TGCAGCGTCTCTGAGCCGGGGCCCCGTTCTGGGGCCAACGTCCTGACTTTC. V gene TRBV29-1 combines with J gene TRBJ2-6; D may match TRBD1 or TRBD2 (5 bases each). Per germline, CDR1 SQVTM and CDR2 ANQGSEA. This CDR3 has 17 amino acids. Between the trimmed V and J ends, which lost 6 bases and 1 base, there was a span of 19 bases.

J is TRBJ2-3 and V is TRBV10-3, with D perhaps being TRBD1 or TRBD2 (5 bases each). The CDR3 has 15 amino acids. From germline, CDR1 is ENHRY and CDR2 SYGVKD. V was clipped by 5 bases and J by 0 bases, with 12 bases between them. In DNA, the CDR3 is TGTGCCATCAGTCCTCTCGGGGCTAGCACAGATACGCAGTATTTT. Amino acids: CAISPLGASTDTQYF.

This chain joins TRBV7-9 and TRBJ2-3; 8 bases fit TRBD1. CDR3 length equals 14 residues. Germline-derived CDR1 and CDR2 are SEHNR and FQNEAQ (reference sequence). The junction had 5 bases not matched to a gene; V was cut back by 5 bases and J by 4 bases. The CDR3 coding sequence is TGTGCCAGCAGCCCAGGGGGCAAGTCAGATACGCAGTATTTT. Protein sequence: CASSPGGKSDTQYF. Using reference TRBV7-9 and TRBJ2-3 for the parts outside the CDR3, the full variable domain is DTGVSQNPRHKITKRGQNVTFRCDPISEHNRLYWYRQTLGQGPEFLTYFQNEAQLEKSRLLSDRFSAERPKGSFSTLEIQRTEQGDSAMYLCASSPGGKSDTQYFGPGTRLTVL.

In its sample, this clonotype was seen a few times. The V call is TRBV5-6, the J call TRBJ2-1; 12 bases map to TRBD2. The V gene end was trimmed by 5 bases and the J gene end by 13 bases; junction bases not matched to a gene: 22. This CDR3 region has 18 residues. CDR1 and CDR2 from the germline V gene are SGHDT and YYEEEE. The CDR3 here is CASSSFWMTSGGLRPQFF. For the CDR3, the DNA is TGTGCCAGCAGTAGCTTTTGGATGACTAGCGGGGGCCTACGGCCCCAGTTCTTC.

The CDR3 sequence is CSAILADYNEQFF. In nucleotides, the CDR3 is TGCAGTGCTATCCTAGCTGATTACAATGAGCAGTTCTTC. The gene calls are TRBV20-1 and TRBJ2-1; TRBD2 might be the D (5 bases). V lost 4 bases, J lost 4 bases, and 11 bases lay in between. Germline values: CDR1 DFQATT, CDR2 SNEGSKA (reference sequence). The CDR3 sequence is 13 residues long.

This chain uses TRBV6-6 with TRBJ2-3; no clear D. CDR3 length: 17 residues. Germline V gene lookup returns CDR1 MNHNY and CDR2 SVGAGI (reference sequence). Trimming stripped 0 bases from V and 2 bases from J, with 15 bases between. CDR3 sequence (DNA): TGTGCCAGCAGTTACTCGAGGCCCGAGCCCTACACAGATACGCAGTATTTT. Translation: CASSYSRPEPYTDTQYF.

The chain employs TRBV2 and TRBJ2-7; D is perhaps TRBD1 (6 bases). Germline V CDR1 and CDR2: SNHLY, FYNNEI. The V gene lost 6 bases and the J gene lost 0 bases, with 12 bases spanning the gap. This CDR3 spans 14 amino acids. This chain's CDR3 is CASRIRDISYEQYF. In DNA form, the CDR3 reads TGTGCCAGCAGGATAAGGGACATCTCCTACGAGCAGTACTTC.

This clonotype has ten or more counts. The chain joins TRBV12-3 or TRBV12-4 to TRBJ1-1; D is ambiguous. Trimming shortened V by 1 base and J by 4 bases, and 10 bases separated the two germline ends. The CDR3 runs to 14 residues. The CDR3 loop reads CASSLGSGATEAFF. CDR3 in DNA: TGTGCCAGCAGTTTAGGGTCCGGTGCCACTGAAGCTTTCTTT.

This clonotype was picked up a small number of times. J is TRBJ1-2 and V is TRBV27; D unclear. Trimming cost V 4 bases and J 4 bases, with 10 bases left between them. Germline assignment: CDR1 MNHEY and CDR2 SMNVEV (reference sequence). The CDR3 is 13 amino acids. Here the CDR3 reads CASSSQVGYGYTF. As DNA, the CDR3 is TGTGCCAGCAGTTCCCAGGTCGGCTATGGCTACACCTTC.

This CDR3 reads CASSSPGGGYNEQFF. The CDR3 DNA sequence: TGCGCCAGCAGCTCCCCAGGGGGGGGCTACAATGAGCAGTTCTTC. This chain joins TRBV5-1 and TRBJ2-1; possibly TRBD1 or TRBD2 for D (7 bases each). The CDR3 extends over 15 amino acids. Germline values: CDR1 SGHRS, CDR2 YFSETQ. V was pared by 3 bases and J by 3 bases, with 13 bases between.

The chain couples TRBV10-3 to TRBJ1-6, with 8 bases lining up with TRBD1. Germline V gene data show CDR1 as ENHRY and CDR2 as SYGVKD. V lost 6 bases, J lost 5 bases, and 3 bases stayed unmatched. CDR3 length: 14 amino acids. The CDR3, as DNA: TGTGCCATCAGAAGACAGGGGAATAATTCACCCCTCCACTTT. It translates to CAIRRQGNNSPLHF.

This chain links TRBV6-5 with TRBJ1-2, with unresolved D. Germline assignment: CDR1 MNHEY and CDR2 SVGAGI. V lost 4 bases and J 7 bases, leaving 16 bases between the germline ends. This CDR3 has 14 amino acids. The DNA for the CDR3 is TGTGCCAGCAGTTTATGGCGGGGATCAGGTGGCTACACCTTC. Its translation is CASSLWRGSGGYTF.

The chain couples TRBV20-1 to TRBJ2-1; no clear D. V lost 3 bases, J lost 0 bases, and 9 bases lay in between. The CDR3 consists of 14 residues. Germline V gene sequence: CDR1 DFQATT, CDR2 SNEGSKA (reference sequence). The CDR3 nucleotides are TGCAGTGCTAGTTCCCCCCTCTCCTACAATGAGCAGTTCTTC. It specifies CSASSPLSYNEQFF.

The chain links TRBV10-3 to TRBJ2-1; 9 bases map to TRBD2. Per the germline V gene, CDR1 is ENHRY and CDR2 is SYGVKD. J lost 4 bases, V lost 7 bases, and 5 bases had no gene match. This CDR3 region has 14 residues. Here the CDR3 DNA reads TGTGCCATCAAGGGGCTAGCGGGGTACAATGAGCAGTTCTTC. As protein: CAIKGLAGYNEQFF.

The chain carries TRBV12-3 or TRBV12-4 and TRBJ2-7, with no clear D. Between the trimmed V and J ends, which lost 4 bases and 2 bases, there was a span of 9 bases. The CDR3 has 13 amino acids. CDR3 region: CASSSAVPYEQYF. DNA for the CDR3: TGTGCCAGCAGTTCCGCGGTACCCTACGAGCAGTACTTC.

V gene TRBV6-2 or TRBV6-3 combines with J gene TRBJ2-5; perhaps TRBD2 as D (6 bases). CDR1 and CDR2 from the germline V gene are MNHEY and SVGEGT. V was trimmed by 6 bases and J by 0 bases, leaving 17 bases between them. The CDR3 extends over 16 amino acids. The CDR3 bases are TGTGCCAGCAGCCGCCCGGAGGAGGGGTACCAAGAGACCCAGTACTTC. It codes for CASSRPEEGYQETQYF.

The V call is TRBV29-1, the J call TRBJ2-3; TRBD1 matches at 12 bases. The CDR3 is made up of 16 amino acids. The ends lost 7 bases at V and 5 bases at J; junction bases unmatched: 13. Germline V lookup: CDR1 SQVTM, CDR2 ANQGSEA. CDR3 loop: CSATPGQGARGDTQYF. CDR3 sequence (DNA): TGCAGCGCTACTCCGGGACAGGGGGCGAGGGGAGATACGCAGTATTTT.

There are a few counts of this clonotype. The chain has TRBV12-3 or TRBV12-4 and TRBJ2-5; the match to TRBD2 covers 10 bases. Trimming removed 6 bases from V and 7 bases from J; junction bases left unmatched: 8. The CDR3 contains 14 residues. For the CDR3, the DNA is TGTGCCAGCAGCCCCTCTAGCGGGGGACGGACCCAGTACTTC. Translation: CASSPSSGGRTQYF.

In regard to this clonotype: A junction boundary mismatches the germline segment, possibly from a read error. This chain connects TRBV3-1 to TRBJ2-1, with 10 bases aligning to TRBD1. This CDR3 region has 15 residues. Germline assignment: CDR1 LGHDT and CDR2 YNNKEL (reference sequence). This CDR3 reads CAGSQDRGRSNEQFF. The CDR3 DNA follows: TGTGCCGGCAGCCAAGACAGGGGGCGCAGCAATGAGCAGTTCTTC.